These T cell receptor beta chains were read from a single sample in a study of cytomegalovirus exposure and HLA in healthy donors. The repertoire was sequenced with immunoSEQ multiplex PCR; TCRdb's copy has only in-frame clones and lacks some. The sample lists some 140,000 clones, about 86% occurring once. Sample: PBMCs. The receptors come from a human donor in good health. Each CDR3 is given with its conserved first and last residue. A D gene is named only where the DNA matches it firmly. Size tells how often a clone was seen (once, few, many) or the class of an expanded clone, and some rows leave it out.

abundance	v_gene	j_gene	d_gene	CDR3nt	CDR3aa
.	TRBV2	TRBJ1-1	.	TGTGCCAGCAGTGCTACTGGGACATTGAACACTGAAGCTTTCTTT	CASSATGTLNTEAFF
.	TRBV9	TRBJ2-5	TRBD1	TGTGCCAGCAGCGTAGCAACAGGGGGGGAGACCCAGTACTTC	CASSVATGGETQYF
.	TRBV7-9	TRBJ2-2	TRBD2	TGTGCCAGCAGCTCTAGCGGGGGGACCGGGGAGCTGTTTTTT	CASSSSGGTGELFF
.	TRBV5-5	TRBJ2-1	TRBD2	TGTGCCAGCAGCCTTAGCGGGGGGACCTACAATGAGCAGTTCTTC	CASSLSGGTYNEQFF
.	TRBV6-1	TRBJ2-5	TRBD1	TGTGCCAGCAGTATTGGACAGGGGGCAGGGGAGACCCAGTACTTC	CASSIGQGAGETQYF
once	TRBV6-5	TRBJ2-5	.	TGTGCCAGCAGTTCTGACAGCCGAGACCGAGGAGAGACCCAGTACTTC	CASSSDSRDRGETQYF
.	TRBV29-1	TRBJ1-2	TRBD1	TGCAGCGTTGGGACAGGGGACGGCTACACCTTC	CSVGTGDGYTF
.	TRBV7-3	TRBJ2-2	.	TGTGCCAGCAGCTTAGTGCCTAGTTCGACCGGGGAGCTGTTTTTT	CASSLVPSSTGELFF
.	TRBV19	TRBJ1-5	.	TGTGCCAGTAAAGGGGATTTACAGGGTGGAGGCAATCAGCCCCAGCATTTT	CASKGDLQGGGNQPQHF
.	TRBV7-9	TRBJ2-7	TRBD1	TGTGCCAGCAGCGGTCCTCCGGGACAGGGGACCGGCTACGAGCAGTACTTC	CASSGPPGQGTGYEQYF
.	TRBV27	TRBJ2-7	.	TGTGCCAGCAGTCCGCGGGACCCCCGGACGTCCTACGAGCAGTACTTC	CASSPRDPRTSYEQYF
.	TRBV5-1	TRBJ2-2	.	TGCGCCAGCAGCTGGAGGGGACTTGGGGCCGGGGAGCTGTTTTTT	CASSWRGLGAGELFF
.	TRBV5-1	TRBJ2-1	TRBD2	TGCGCCAGCAGCTTCTCTAGCGGGGGCGTGGAGGAGCAGTTCTTC	CASSFSSGGVEEQFF
.	TRBV7-3	TRBJ1-2	.	TGTGCCAGCAGCGAGACAGGTCGGGCTGACTATGGCTACACCTTC	CASSETGRADYGYTF
.	TRBV6-1	TRBJ2-7	TRBD1	TGTGCCAGCAGATTCGGACAGGGGGTCTACGAGCAGTACTTC	CASRFGQGVYEQYF
.	TRBV6-5	TRBJ1-1	.	TGTGCCAGCCACAAATCGATGAACACTGAAGCTTTCTTT	CASHKSMNTEAFF
.	TRBV6-1	TRBJ2-7	.	TGTGCCAGCAGTGTGAGGGGGACGTTAAGCTCCTACGAGCAGTACTTC	CASSVRGTLSSYEQYF
once	TRBV2	TRBJ2-1	.	TGTGCCAGCAGTGAGGCCGATGAGCAGTTCTTC	CASSEADEQFF
.	TRBV7-9	TRBJ1-3	TRBD1	TGTGCCAGCAGCCCCCACCCGACAGGGGTCGGAAACACCATATATTTT	CASSPHPTGVGNTIYF
once	TRBV11-2	TRBJ2-7	.	TGTGCCAGCAGATTCGTGGGGCACGAGCAGTACTTC	CASRFVGHEQYF
.	TRBV11-3	TRBJ2-7	.	TGTGCCAGCAAGGGTGACAGCTCCTACGAGCAGTACTTC	CASKGDSSYEQYF
.	TRBV30	TRBJ2-1	TRBD2	TGTGCCTGGAGAAGCGGGAGCATCTACAATGAGCAGTTCTTC	CAWRSGSIYNEQFF
once	TRBV29-1	TRBJ2-1	.	TGCAGCGTTGAAACAGACAATGAGCAGTTCTTC	CSVETDNEQFF
.	TRBV7-8	TRBJ2-7	TRBD1	TGTGCCAGCAGCTTAGCAGGGGGCGATTACGAGCAGTACTTC	CASSLAGGDYEQYF
.	TRBV4-2	TRBJ1-5	.	TGTGCCAGCAGCCAAGAACAGGGCCAAGATCAGCCCCAGCATTTT	CASSQEQGQDQPQHF
.	TRBV4-1	TRBJ1-2	.	TGCGCCAGCAGCCTCAGCCCACAGATTAACTATGGCTACACCTTC	CASSLSPQINYGYTF
.	TRBV13	TRBJ2-7	TRBD1	TGTGCCAGCAGCTCCAGGGGGTACGGGCCGAGCTCCTACGAGCAGTACTTC	CASSSRGYGPSSYEQYF
.	TRBV28	TRBJ1-5	.	TGTGCCAGCACAGGGCGAAATCAGCCCCAGCATTTT	CASTGRNQPQHF
.	TRBV27	TRBJ1-1	.	TGTGCCAGCAGTTTCCTCAGGGGTGGAGTGGGGAACACTGAAGCTTTCTTT	CASSFLRGGVGNTEAFF
.	TRBV5-1	TRBJ2-7	TRBD1	TGCGCCAGCAGCTCGGGACAGGGGGTCCGCGAGCAGTACTTC	CASSSGQGVREQYF
.	TRBV7-9	TRBJ1-1	.	TGTGCCAGCAGCTTACAGGGAACCGACACTGAAGCTTTCTTT	CASSLQGTDTEAFF
.	TRBV6-5	TRBJ1-1	.	TGTGCCAGCAGTTACTCCCCTCCCGGGAGCACTGAAGCTTTCTTT	CASSYSPPGSTEAFF
.	TRBV18	TRBJ2-1	TRBD1	TGTGCCAGCTCTCCGAGCGGACAGGGAAATGAGCAGTTCTTC	CASSPSGQGNEQFF
.	TRBV7-3	TRBJ2-1	TRBD2	TGTGCCAGCAGCTTAACCGGGACTAGCGGGGGTCGGAAGTTCTTC	CASSLTGTSGGRKFF
.	TRBV5-4	TRBJ1-1	TRBD1	TGTGCCAGCAGCCTTCTAACAGGGGGTCGCGCTGAAGCTTTCTTT	CASSLLTGGRAEAFF
once	TRBV15	TRBJ1-1	.	TGTGCCACGGCACGGGTGAACACTGAAGCTTTCTTT	CATARVNTEAFF
.	TRBV7-8	TRBJ1-5	TRBD1	TGTGCCAGCAGCGCCAGACAGGGACCCTACAATCAGCCCCAGCATTTT	CASSARQGPYNQPQHF
.	TRBV5-1	TRBJ1-1	.	TGCGCCAGCAGCTATGCCCCCCCAGGCAGGATGAACACTGAAGCTTTCTTT	CASSYAPPGRMNTEAFF
once	TRBV5-6	TRBJ2-1	.	TGTGCCAGCAGCTTGGGGACAAGAACCAACTACAATGAGCAGTTCTTC	CASSLGTRTNYNEQFF
.	TRBV6-5	TRBJ1-4	.	TGTGCCAGCGGTTTCACAGGACCTGCGGAAAAACTGTTTTTT	CASGFTGPAEKLFF
.	TRBV7-3	TRBJ2-3	TRBD2	TGTGCCAGCAGCTTAACGGCGGGAGGGTACCCTAGCACAGATACGCAGTATTTT	CASSLTAGGYPSTDTQYF